This TCR beta chain was documented in a study of shared clonotypes between healthy human individuals. Across the whole study: A couple of women and a few men aged 18 to 49 served as donors. Study-level points and caveats: Sequencing depth was predicted to influence how clonotypes are shared among donors. Estimated richness values were generally larger in naive subsets than in memory subsets.

This clone was seen only a few times. No antigen is known for it. This CDR3 contains 14 residues. From germline, CDR1 is WSHSY and CDR2 SAAADI. Trimming left V 8 bases short and J 2 bases short, with 16 bases between. Assay used: immunoSEQ multiplex PCR; TCRdb lists only in-frame clones, some missing. This sample has around 1 million clones, with 60% to 85% found just once. The sequenced sample consisted of memory CD4+ T cells sorted from blood. The subset denotes: CD45RA-negative fraction. This chain links TRBV10-2 with TRBJ2-7, with D hard to call. The TCR sequence derives from a man in his late teens or twenties in good health. CDR3 DNA: TGCGCCAGCTTGGGAACAGTAGGGACCTACGAGCAGTACTTC. Translated, it gives CASLGTVGTYEQYF.